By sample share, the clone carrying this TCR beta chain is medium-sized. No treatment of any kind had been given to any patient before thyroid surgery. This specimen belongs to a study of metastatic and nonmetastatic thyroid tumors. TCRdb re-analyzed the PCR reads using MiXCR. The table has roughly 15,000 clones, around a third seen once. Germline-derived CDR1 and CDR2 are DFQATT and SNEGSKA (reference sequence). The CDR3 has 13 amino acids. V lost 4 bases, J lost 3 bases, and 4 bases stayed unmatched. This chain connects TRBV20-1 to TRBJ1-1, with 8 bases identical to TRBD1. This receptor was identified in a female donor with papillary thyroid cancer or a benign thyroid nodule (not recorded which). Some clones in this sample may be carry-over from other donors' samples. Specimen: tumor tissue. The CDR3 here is CSATTQGDTEAFF. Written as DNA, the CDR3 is TGCAGTGCTACCACACAGGGGGACACTGAAGCTTTCTTT.